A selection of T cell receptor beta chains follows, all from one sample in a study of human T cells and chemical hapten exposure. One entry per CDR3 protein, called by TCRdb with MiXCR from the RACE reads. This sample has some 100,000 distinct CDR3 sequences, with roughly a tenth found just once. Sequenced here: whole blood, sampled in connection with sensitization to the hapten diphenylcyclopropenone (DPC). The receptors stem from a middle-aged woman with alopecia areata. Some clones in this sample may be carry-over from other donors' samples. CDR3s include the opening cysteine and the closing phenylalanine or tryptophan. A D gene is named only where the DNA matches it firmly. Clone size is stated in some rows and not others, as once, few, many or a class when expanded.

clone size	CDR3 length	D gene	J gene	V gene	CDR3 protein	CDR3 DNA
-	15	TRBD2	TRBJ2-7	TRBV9	CASSSLAGGPVEQYF	TGTGCCAGCAGCTCCCTAGCGGGGGGGCCGGTTGAGCAGTACTTC
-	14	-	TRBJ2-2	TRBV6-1	CASRQGSGTGELFF	TGTGCCAGCAGGCAGGGGTCGGGGACCGGGGAGCTGTTTTTT
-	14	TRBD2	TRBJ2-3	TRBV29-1	CSGGSGDSTDTQYF	TGCAGCGGAGGAAGCGGGGACTCTACAGATACGCAGTATTTT
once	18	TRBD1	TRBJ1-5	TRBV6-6	CASRDNRGPGQADQPQHF	TGTGCCAGCAGGGACAACAGGGGTCCGGGGCAGGCGGATCAGCCCCAGCATTTT
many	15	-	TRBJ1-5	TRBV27	CASSFGGLSNQPQHF	TGTGCCAGCAGTTTCGGAGGGTTGAGCAATCAGCCCCAGCATTTT
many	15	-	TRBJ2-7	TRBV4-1	CASSQEAGPSYEQYF	TGCGCCAGCAGCCAAGAGGCCGGACCGAGCTACGAGCAGTACTTC
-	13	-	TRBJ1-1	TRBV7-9	CASSFGGPTEAFF	TGTGCCAGCAGCTTCGGGGGGCCCACTGAAGCTTTCTTT
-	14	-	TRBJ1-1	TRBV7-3	CASSLTPRNTEAFF	TGTGCCAGCAGCTTAACCCCCAGGAACACTGAAGCTTTCTTT
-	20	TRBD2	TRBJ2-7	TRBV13	CASSVLTGLAGGPSSYEQYF	TGTGCCAGCAGCGTCTTAACCGGACTAGCGGGGGGCCCTAGCTCCTACGAGCAGTACTTC
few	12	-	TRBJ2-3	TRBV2	CASKANTDTQYF	TGTGCCAGCAAGGCTAACACAGATACGCAGTATTTT
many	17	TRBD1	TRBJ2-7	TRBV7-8	CASSLSSGTGDMYEQYF	TGTGCCAGCAGCTTATCCTCCGGGACAGGGGATATGTACGAGCAGTACTTC
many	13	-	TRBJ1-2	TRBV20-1	CSAHMTPMYGYTF	TGCAGTGCTCACATGACACCTATGTATGGCTACACCTTC
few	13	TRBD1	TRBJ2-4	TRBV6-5	CASARGQRNIQYF	TGTGCCAGCGCCCGGGGACAGCGAAACATTCAGTACTTC
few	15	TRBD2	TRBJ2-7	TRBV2	CASSRSGTSGHEQYF	TGTGCCAGCAGTCGCTCCGGGACTAGCGGCCACGAGCAGTACTTC
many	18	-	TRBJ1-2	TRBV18	CASSPSTAIVSANYGYTF	TGTGCCAGCTCACCTTCGACAGCGATAGTTTCAGCTAACTATGGCTACACCTTC
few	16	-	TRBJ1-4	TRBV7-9	CASSPPSQGTNEKLFF	TGTGCCAGCAGCCCCCCCTCACAGGGCACTAATGAAAAACTGTTTTTT
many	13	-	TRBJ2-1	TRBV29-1	CSVGTGGKNEQFF	TGCAGCGTTGGAACGGGGGGCAAGAATGAGCAGTTCTTC
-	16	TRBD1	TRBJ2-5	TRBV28	CASSFAGTAAQETQYF	TGTGCCAGCAGTTTTGCCGGGACAGCAGCCCAAGAGACCCAGTACTTC
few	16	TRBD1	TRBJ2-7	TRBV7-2	CASSLGGTGKAYEQYF	TGTGCCAGCAGCTTAGGAGGGACAGGGAAGGCGTACGAGCAGTACTTC
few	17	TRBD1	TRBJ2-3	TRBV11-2	CASSPRQGPSSTDTQYF	TGTGCCAGCAGCCCCCGACAGGGGCCGTCTAGCACAGATACGCAGTATTTT
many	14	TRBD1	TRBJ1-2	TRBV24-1	CATSPGQGTSGYTF	TGTGCCACCAGTCCGGGACAGGGCACGTCGGGCTACACCTTC
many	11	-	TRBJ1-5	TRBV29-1	CSVVLGEAQHF	TGCAGCGTTGTACTCGGTGAAGCCCAGCATTTT
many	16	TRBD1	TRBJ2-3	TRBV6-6	CASSIGLDRGTDTQYF	TGTGCCAGCAGTATTGGGCTAGACAGGGGAACAGATACGCAGTATTTT
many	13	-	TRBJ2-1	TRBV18	CASSPPSYNEQFF	TGTGCCAGCTCACCACCGTCCTACAATGAGCAGTTCTTC
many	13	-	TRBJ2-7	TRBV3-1	CASSLGEVYEQYF	TGTGCCAGCAGCCTGGGTGAGGTCTACGAGCAGTACTTC
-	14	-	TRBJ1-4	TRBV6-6	CASSYSQGNEKLFF	TGTGCCAGCAGTTACTCACAGGGAAATGAAAAACTGTTTTTT
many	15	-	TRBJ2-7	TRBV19	CASSTSRASSYEQYF	TGTGCCAGTAGTACCTCCAGGGCGTCAAGCTACGAGCAGTACTTC
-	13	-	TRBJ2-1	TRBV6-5	CASRSGVNREQFF	TGTGCCAGCAGGTCAGGGGTGAATAGGGAGCAGTTCTTC
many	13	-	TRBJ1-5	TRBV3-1	CASSQDLAQPQHF	TGTGCCAGCAGCCAAGATTTAGCTCAGCCCCAGCATTTT
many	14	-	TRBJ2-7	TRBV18	CASSPPSRGHEQYF	TGTGCCAGCTCACCACCGTCTAGGGGCCACGAGCAGTACTTC
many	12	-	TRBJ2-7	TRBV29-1	CSPVGGHYEQYF	TGCAGCCCGGTCGGGGGACATTACGAGCAGTACTTC
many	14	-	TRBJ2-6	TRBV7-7	CASGPSSGANVLTF	TGTGCTAGCGGACCGAGCTCTGGGGCCAACGTCCTGACTTTC
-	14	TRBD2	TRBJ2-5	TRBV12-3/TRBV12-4	CASSSDPGGETQYF	TGTGCCAGCAGTTCCGACCCCGGGGGGGAGACCCAGTACTTC
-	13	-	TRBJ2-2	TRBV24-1	CATNQGNAGELFF	TGTGCCACCAATCAGGGGAACGCCGGGGAGCTGTTTTTT
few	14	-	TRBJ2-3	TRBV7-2	CASRLRGKTDTQYF	TGTGCCAGCAGGTTAAGGGGGAAAACAGATACGCAGTATTTT